Listed below are T cell receptor beta chains from one sample, sequenced in a study of cytomegalovirus exposure and HLA in healthy donors. Using immunoSEQ multiplex PCR, the repertoire was profiled, and TCRdb retains in-frame clones only, with some absent. The sample includes 100,000 to 120,000 clones, roughly 78% of them seen just once. The sequencing input was PBMCs. All receptors derive from a woman under 40 in good health and CMV-seronegative. Each CDR3 is given with its conserved first and last residue. D genes are given only for firm matches. Some rows have no size entry. The others give once, few or many, or a class for an expanded clone.

>-|TRBJ1-5|-|TRBV4-1
TGCGCCAGCAGCCCGCGGCAGGGAACGGGCAATCAGCCCCAGCATTTT
CASSPRQGTGNQPQHF
>TRBD1|TRBJ2-1|-|TRBV28
TGTGCCAGCAGAACAGGGACAGTATACAATGAGCAGTTCTTC
CASRTGTVYNEQFF
>TRBD1|TRBJ2-2|-|TRBV28
TGTGCCAGCACCACTGGACAGGGGTGGGCCGGGGAGCTGTTTTTT
CASTTGQGWAGELFF
>-|TRBJ1-1|-|TRBV11-2
TGTGCCAGCAGCTTTCCCAGAGATCACGGAGGGACTGAAGCTTTCTTT
CASSFPRDHGGTEAFF
>TRBD2|TRBJ2-1|once|TRBV30
TGTGCCTGGAGTGGGACTAGCGGGGGCGGTGAGCAGTTCTTC
CAWSGTSGGGEQFF
>TRBD1|TRBJ2-7|-|TRBV5-4
TGTGCCAGCAGCCGTCCCGGGACAGGCTCCTACGAGCAGTACTTC
CASSRPGTGSYEQYF
>-|TRBJ1-1|few|TRBV7-9
TGTGCCAGCAGCTTAGGCAGGGTTGCTGAAGCTTTCTTT
CASSLGRVAEAFF
>-|TRBJ2-3|-|TRBV5-1
TGCGCCAGCAGCACGGGAACAGATACGCAGTATTTT
CASSTGTDTQYF
>-|TRBJ1-2|-|TRBV28
TGTGCCAGCAGCACCCCATGGGGCCGGTATGGCTACACCTTC
CASSTPWGRYGYTF
>TRBD1|TRBJ2-3|once|TRBV11-2
TGTGCCAGCAGCTTAGGAAGGGGGCGGACGCAGTATTTT
CASSLGRGRTQYF
>-|TRBJ2-1|-|TRBV30
TGTGCCTGGAGCGGGGGGCTGTACAATGAGCAGTTCTTC
CAWSGGLYNEQFF
>-|TRBJ1-5|-|TRBV7-8
TGTGCCAGCAGTCCCGGGATTAGCAATCAGCCCCAGCATTTT
CASSPGISNQPQHF
>-|TRBJ2-2|-|TRBV30
TGTGCCTGGGTACCTCAATCGGTCTATTTGCCCGGGGAGCTGTTTTTT
CAWVPQSVYLPGELFF
>-|TRBJ2-7|-|TRBV15
TGTGCCACCAGCAGAGGGCAGGGCCTCTACCTAAAATCATCCTACGAGCAGTACTTC
CATSRGQGLYLKSSYEQYF
>-|TRBJ1-5|few|TRBV28
TGTGCCAGCAGTCTCGGCAGGGGCAATCAGCCCCAGCATTTT
CASSLGRGNQPQHF
>-|TRBJ2-1|-|TRBV9
TGTGCCAGCAGCGTAGGAGTAGCCTTTAAGCAGTTCTTC
CASSVGVAFKQFF
>TRBD1|TRBJ1-1|once|TRBV5-4
TGTGCCAGCAGCTTGGGACAGGGGAGAGAAGCTTTCTTT
CASSLGQGREAFF